This T cell receptor beta chain was identified during a study of molecular identifiers for immune sequencing clone quantification. The overall study: In replicates, RNA taken from approximately 22,000 or 94,000 naive CD8 cells was divided five ways, and four portions underwent sequencing.

The germline gives CDR1 SEHNR, CDR2 FQNEAQ (reference sequence). V was clipped by 4 bases and J by 10 bases, with 11 bases between them. CDR3 length equals 12 residues. Sorting was used to obtain naive CD8 T cells (CD8+CD4-CCR7+CD45RA+). This clonotype was detected ten times or more. Its matching antigen is unknown. Study-level findings and limits: Same-barcode identical TCR molecules could make highly expanded clones look smaller than they are.

Each CDR3 protein gets one entry after TCRdb re-called the PCR reads with MiXCR. The data hold about 640,000 distinct CDR3 sequences, with 15% to 20% observed a single time. This sequence originates from a human donor in good health. Some libraries in this study had Jurkat cell RNA spiked in. The sample taken for sequencing was naive CD8+ T cells from blood, with Jurkat cell RNA spiked in. Indicated subset: FACS-sorted CD8+CD4-CCR7+CD45RA+ naive T cells. This chain joins TRBV7-9 and TRBJ2-1; D is undetermined. CDR3 region: CASSSQSEEQFF. DNA of the CDR3: TGTGCCAGCAGCTCACAATCAGAGGAGCAGTTCTTC. Full variable domain (rest looked up from reference TRBV7-9 and TRBJ2-1): DTGVSQNPRHKITKRGQNVTFRCDPISEHNRLYWYRQTLGQGPEFLTYFQNEAQLEKSRLLSDRFSAERPKGSFSTLEIQRTEQGDSAMYLCASSSQSEEQFFGPGTRLTVL.